Reported below is one T cell receptor beta chain. This receptor's antigen is unknown. No quality values exist for individual bases; no much larger clone is one base distant. This specimen belongs to a study of blood T cell repertoires in COVID-19 (dated by TCRdb to between 2020 and 2021). A note on the overall study: The collaborator samples originated in the United States, Italy and Spain and spanned the acute and convalescent phases of COVID-19. The repertoires were made available in a free public database intended to serve as a resource for research on the immune response to SARS-CoV-2. The material from the prospective study consisted of cDNA or gDNA derived from T cells, B-cell-depleted T cells, or PBMCs. The samples were drawn from the first 160 participants of the ongoing ImmuneRACE study and from more than 1,000 subjects provided by 6 global collaborators. The sample metadata nearly always contained a de-identified subject ID, COVID-19 status, age in years and sex. Where HLA class I and class II types were available, the types were taken from metadata supplied by the sample provider, not from assay-based typing. The dataset comprised deeply sampled blood TCRbeta repertoires from subjects exposed to, actively infected with, or recovered from COVID-19.

Points the paper makes about the study in general: The quantity of clinical and demographic metadata differed by source and by participant and was supplied without curation.

TCRbeta CDR3 regions were amplified from genomic DNA by means of the immunoSEQ Assay, a bias-controlled multiplex PCR. The original methods were these. Nucleated cell counts per sample were estimated from amplification of reference gene primers within the assay. Sequence reads were collapsed and filtered to measure the absolute abundance of every unique TCRbeta CDR3 rearrangement. Productive Simpson clonality was computed per sample as the square root of Simpson's diversity index over productive rearrangements. The source is immuneACCESS, and TCRdb retained only in-frame sequences with V and J called. Part of the clones is not carried over; for the studies checked, unresolved V genes explain less than half of this, and the remainder is unexplained. The DNA was the basis for D and trimming; V, J and clone size are from that table. In all, the sample holds 150,000 to 200,000 clones, and approximately 85% of those were seen once. The biggest ten clones account for 11% of the sample.

Each collaborating institution followed its own protocols to collect whole blood in K2EDTA tubes. Collaborator samples were shipped for TCRbeta analysis as frozen whole blood, isolated PBMCs, or DNA extracted from either sample type. Sequencing was done on a sample of peripheral blood. This clonotype was sampled from a human donor with active or convalescent COVID-19. The donor label of this sample is uncertain.

The nucleotides are TGTGCCAGCAGCTTGGCCGAGGTGACAGATACGCAGTATTTT. It translates as CASSLAEVTDTQYF. The chain couples TRBV5-8 to TRBJ2-3; the D gene cannot be resolved reliably. Trimming removed 0 bases from V and 3 bases from J, leaving 8 bases between the germline ends. Reading the germline V gene gives CDR1 SGHTS and CDR2 YDEGEE. The CDR3 runs 14 residues from the cysteine to the phenylalanine. Only the CDR3 DNA is retained, 42 bases long and in frame from the first base.